The entry that follows covers one T cell receptor (beta chain) sequence. The antigen is not known. This entry is derived from a study of CD4 T cells in relation to SARS-CoV-2 and coronaviruses. Produced via immunoSEQ multiplex PCR; TCRdb's table is partial and in-frame only. The profile covers about 26,000 clones, with around three quarters appearing a single time and under 11% taken by the ten largest. CD4+ T cells from unexposed donors were obtained before the COVID-19 pandemic (2011-2018). After nine to ten days of culture, CD4+ T cells were isolated. Germline V gene data show CDR1 as LNHDA and CDR2 as SQIVND (reference sequence). J was trimmed by 6 bases and V by 5 bases; bases with no gene match: 10. The CDR3 runs to 15 residues.

Sequencing was performed on CD4+ T cells from PBMCs, cultured in vitro. V and J are TRBV19 and TRBJ2-1, with 7 bases aligning to TRBD2. This receptor was identified in a human donor in good health. CDR3 residues: CASSLQSGEVNEQFF. CDR3 sequence (DNA): TGTGCCAGTAGTCTACAAAGCGGGGAGGTCAATGAGCAGTTCTTC.